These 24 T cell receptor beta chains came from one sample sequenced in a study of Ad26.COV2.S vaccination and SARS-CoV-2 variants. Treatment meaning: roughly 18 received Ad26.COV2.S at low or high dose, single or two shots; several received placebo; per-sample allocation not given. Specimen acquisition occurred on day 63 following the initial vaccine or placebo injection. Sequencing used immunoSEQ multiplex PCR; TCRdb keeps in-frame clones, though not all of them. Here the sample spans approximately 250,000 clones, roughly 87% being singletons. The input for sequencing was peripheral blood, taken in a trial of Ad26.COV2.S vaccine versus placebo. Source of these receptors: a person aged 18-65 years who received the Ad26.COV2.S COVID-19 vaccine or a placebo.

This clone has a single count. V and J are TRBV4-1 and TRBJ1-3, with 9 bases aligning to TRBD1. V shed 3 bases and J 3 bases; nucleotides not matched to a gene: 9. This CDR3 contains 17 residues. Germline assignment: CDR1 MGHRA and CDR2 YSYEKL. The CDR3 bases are TGCGCCAGCAGCCAGGTGAACAGGGGGCTGGGTGGAAACACCATATATTTT. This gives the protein CASSQVNRGLGGNTIYF.

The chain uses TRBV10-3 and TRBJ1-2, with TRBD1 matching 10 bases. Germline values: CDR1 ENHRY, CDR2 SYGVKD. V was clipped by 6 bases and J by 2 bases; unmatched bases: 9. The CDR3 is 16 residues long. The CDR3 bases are TGTGCCATCAGCCTAGGGTCGACAGGGGGCAACTATGGCTACACCTTC. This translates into CAISLGSTGGNYGYTF.

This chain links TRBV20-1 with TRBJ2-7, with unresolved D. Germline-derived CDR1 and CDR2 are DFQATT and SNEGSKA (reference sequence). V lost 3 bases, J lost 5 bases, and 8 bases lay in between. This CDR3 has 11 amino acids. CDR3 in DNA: TGCAGTGCTAGGATGGGGAACGAGCAGTACGTC. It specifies CSARMGNEQYV.

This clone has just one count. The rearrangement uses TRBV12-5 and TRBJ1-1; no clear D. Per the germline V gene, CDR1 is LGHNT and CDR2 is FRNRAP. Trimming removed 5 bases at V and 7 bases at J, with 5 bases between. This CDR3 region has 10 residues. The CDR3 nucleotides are TGTGCTAGTGGTGAAAATGAAGCTTTCTTT. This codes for CASGENEAFF.

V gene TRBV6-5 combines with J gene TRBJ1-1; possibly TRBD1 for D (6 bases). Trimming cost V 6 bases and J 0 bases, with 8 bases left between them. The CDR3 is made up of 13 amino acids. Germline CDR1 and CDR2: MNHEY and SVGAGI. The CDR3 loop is CASRTGMNTEAFF. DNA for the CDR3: TGTGCCAGCAGGACAGGAATGAACACTGAAGCTTTCTTT.

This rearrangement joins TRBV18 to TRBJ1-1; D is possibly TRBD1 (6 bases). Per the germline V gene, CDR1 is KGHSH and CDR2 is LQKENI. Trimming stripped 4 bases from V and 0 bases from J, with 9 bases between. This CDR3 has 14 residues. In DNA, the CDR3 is TGTGCCAGCTCACAGCAGGGGCTGAACACTGAAGCTTTCTTT. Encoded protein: CASSQQGLNTEAFF.

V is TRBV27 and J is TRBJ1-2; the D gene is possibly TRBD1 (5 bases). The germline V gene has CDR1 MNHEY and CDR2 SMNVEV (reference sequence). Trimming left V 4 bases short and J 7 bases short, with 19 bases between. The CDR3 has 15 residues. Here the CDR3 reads CASSSRVAGTTGYTF. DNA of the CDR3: TGTGCCAGCAGTTCCCGCGTGGCAGGGACTACTGGCTACACCTTC.

CDR3 in DNA: TGCGCCAGCAGCCCTACCCTTGGGCAGGGGGATAGGACCCAGTACTTC. It translates to CASSPTLGQGDRTQYF. This chain connects TRBV5-1 to TRBJ2-5, with TRBD1 matching 7 bases. J lost 7 bases, V lost 4 bases, and 16 bases had no gene match. This CDR3 has 16 amino acids. Germline V gene data show CDR1 as SGHRS and CDR2 as YFSETQ.

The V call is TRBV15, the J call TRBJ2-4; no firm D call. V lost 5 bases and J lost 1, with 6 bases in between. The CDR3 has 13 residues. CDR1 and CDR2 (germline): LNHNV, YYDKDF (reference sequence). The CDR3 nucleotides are TGTGCCACCAGCCCCGGGGCCAAAAACATTCAGTACTTC. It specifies CATSPGAKNIQYF.

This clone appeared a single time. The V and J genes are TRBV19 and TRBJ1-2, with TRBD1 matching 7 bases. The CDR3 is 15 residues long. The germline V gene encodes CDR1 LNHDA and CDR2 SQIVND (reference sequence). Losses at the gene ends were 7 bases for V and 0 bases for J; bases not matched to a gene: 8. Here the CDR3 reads CASTASGTANYGYTF. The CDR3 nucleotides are TGTGCCAGTACCGCGTCCGGGACAGCTAACTATGGCTACACCTTC.

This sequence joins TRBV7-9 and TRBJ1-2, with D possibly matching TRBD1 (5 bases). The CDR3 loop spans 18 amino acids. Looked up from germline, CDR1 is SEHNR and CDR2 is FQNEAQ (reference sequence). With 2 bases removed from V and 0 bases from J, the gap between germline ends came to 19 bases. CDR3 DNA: TGTGCCAGCAGCTTAAGAGGGAGACCAGGGTGGGCTAACTATGGCTACACCTTC. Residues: CASSLRGRPGWANYGYTF.

CDR3 DNA sequence: TGTGCCAGTAGCCGACTAGCGGGAGTCCCCAAAAACATTCAGTACTTC. Protein product: CASSRLAGVPKNIQYF. The chain employs TRBV19 and TRBJ2-4; 12 nucleotides line up with TRBD2. The ends lost 6 bases at V and 2 bases at J; junction bases unmatched: 5. CDR1 is LNHDA, CDR2 SQIVND, per germline (reference sequence). This CDR3 is 16 amino acids long.

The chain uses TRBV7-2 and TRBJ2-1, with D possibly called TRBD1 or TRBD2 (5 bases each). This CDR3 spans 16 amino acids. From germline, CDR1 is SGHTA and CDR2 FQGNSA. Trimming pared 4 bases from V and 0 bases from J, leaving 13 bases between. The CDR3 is CASSSRGLSSYNEQFF. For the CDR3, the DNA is TGTGCCAGCAGCTCCCGGGGCCTCAGCTCCTACAATGAGCAGTTCTTC.

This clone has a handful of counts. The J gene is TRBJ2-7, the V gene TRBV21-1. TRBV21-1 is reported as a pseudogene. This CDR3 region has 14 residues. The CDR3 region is CASSKISPPAEQYV. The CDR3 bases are TGTGCCAGCAGCAAAATCAGCCCCCCGGCTGAGCAGTACGTC.

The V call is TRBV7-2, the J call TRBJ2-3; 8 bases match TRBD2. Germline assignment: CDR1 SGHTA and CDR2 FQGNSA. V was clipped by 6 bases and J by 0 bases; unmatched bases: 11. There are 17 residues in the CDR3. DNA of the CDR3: TGTGCCAGCAGTAAGGGCGGCGGGGGGCTGAGCACAGATACGCAGTATTTT. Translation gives CASSKGGGGLSTDTQYF.

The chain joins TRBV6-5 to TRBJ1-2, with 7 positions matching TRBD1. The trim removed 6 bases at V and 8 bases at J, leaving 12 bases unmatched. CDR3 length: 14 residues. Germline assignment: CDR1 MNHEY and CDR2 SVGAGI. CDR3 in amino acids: CASSRRRQGGGYTF. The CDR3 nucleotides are TGTGCCAGCAGCCGGAGGAGACAGGGAGGAGGCTACACCTTC.

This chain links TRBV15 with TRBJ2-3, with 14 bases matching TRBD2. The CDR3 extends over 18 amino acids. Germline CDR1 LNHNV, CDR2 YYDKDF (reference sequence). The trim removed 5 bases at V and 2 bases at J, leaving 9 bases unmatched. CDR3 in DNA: TGTGCCACCAGCGTCCGGAGACTAGCGGGAGGGTACACAGATACGCAGTATTTT. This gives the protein CATSVRRLAGGYTDTQYF.

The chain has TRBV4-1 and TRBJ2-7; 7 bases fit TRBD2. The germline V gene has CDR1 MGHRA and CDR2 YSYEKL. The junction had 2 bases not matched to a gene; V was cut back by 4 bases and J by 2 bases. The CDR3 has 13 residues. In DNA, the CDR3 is TGCGCCAGCAGCCCGGGGGGACCCTACGAGCAGTACTTC. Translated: CASSPGGPYEQYF.

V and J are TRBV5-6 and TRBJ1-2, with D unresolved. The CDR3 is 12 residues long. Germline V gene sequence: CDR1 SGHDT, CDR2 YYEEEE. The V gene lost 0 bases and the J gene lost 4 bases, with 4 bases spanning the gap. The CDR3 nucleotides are TGTGCCAGCAGCTTGGACGGCTATGGCTACACCTTC. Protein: CASSLDGYGYTF.

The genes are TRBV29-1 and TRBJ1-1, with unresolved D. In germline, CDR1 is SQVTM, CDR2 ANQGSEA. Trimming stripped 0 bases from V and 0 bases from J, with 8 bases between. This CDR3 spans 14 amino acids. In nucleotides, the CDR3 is TGCAGCGTTGAAGATCCTAGGGTGAACACTGAAGCTTTCTTT. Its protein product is CSVEDPRVNTEAFF.

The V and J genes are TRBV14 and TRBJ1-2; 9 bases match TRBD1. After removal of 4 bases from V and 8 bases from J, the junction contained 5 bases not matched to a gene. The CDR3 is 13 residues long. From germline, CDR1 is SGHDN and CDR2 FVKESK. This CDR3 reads CASSPRQGGGYTF. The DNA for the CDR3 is TGTGCCAGCAGCCCTAGACAGGGGGGCGGCTACACCTTC.

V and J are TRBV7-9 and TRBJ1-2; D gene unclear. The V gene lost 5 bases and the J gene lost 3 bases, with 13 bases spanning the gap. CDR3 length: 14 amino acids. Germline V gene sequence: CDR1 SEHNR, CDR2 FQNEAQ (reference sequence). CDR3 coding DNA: TGTGCCAGCAGCCCCCCAAGGGCCGACTATGGCTACACCTTC. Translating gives CASSPPRADYGYTF.

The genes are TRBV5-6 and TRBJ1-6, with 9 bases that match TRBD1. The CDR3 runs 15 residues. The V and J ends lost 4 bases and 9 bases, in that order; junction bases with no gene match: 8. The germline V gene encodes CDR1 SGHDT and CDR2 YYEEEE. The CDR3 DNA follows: TGTGCCAGCAGCAACGACAGGGGGATAGGTTCACCCCTCCACTTT. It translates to CASSNDRGIGSPLHF.

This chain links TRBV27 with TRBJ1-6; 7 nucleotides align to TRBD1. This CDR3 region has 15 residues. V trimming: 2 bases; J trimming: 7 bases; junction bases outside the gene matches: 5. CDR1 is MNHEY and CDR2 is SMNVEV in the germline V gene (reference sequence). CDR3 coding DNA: TGTGCCAGCAGTTTAATAACAGGGGCAAATTCACCCCTCCACTTT. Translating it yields CASSLITGANSPLHF.